This T cell receptor (beta chain) was recorded in a study of cytomegalovirus exposure and HLA in healthy donors. Whole-study context: There were about 86 million unique TCRs (from HLA-typed donors) in an early data release.

CDR3 length: 11 residues. V lost 5 bases and J 5 bases, leaving 6 bases between the germline ends. The germline V gene has CDR1 SGHVS and CDR2 FNYEAQ. At the time of sampling, donors were nominally healthy, though unrecorded immune exposures were likely. PCR primers comprised 60 Vbeta and 13 Jbeta primers. Profiled with immunoSEQ multiplex PCR; TCRdb holds only in-frame clones, not every one. This table holds 100,000 to 130,000 clones, around 76% found once. The sequenced material came from PBMCs. The clonotype comes from a man aged 18 to 35 in good health and CMV-seronegative. This chain links TRBV7-6 with TRBJ2-5; no firm D call. CDR3 DNA sequence: TGTGCCAGCAGCGAGCGCGAGACCCAGTACTTC. This sequence encodes CASSERETQYF.